This T cell receptor (beta chain) was retrieved from a study of OX40 agonist ivuxolimab in advanced cancers. Profiling relied on immunoSEQ multiplex PCR, and the TCRdb table lists in-frame clones only, not all of them. The sample contains over 45,000 clones, 70% to 80% of which appear only once. The CDR3 spans 14 residues. CDR1 SGHRS and CDR2 YFSETQ come from the germline V gene. Trimming removed 5 bases at V and 3 bases at J, with 9 bases between. This TCR came from an adult with an advanced solid tumor such as melanoma, head and neck, liver or kidney cancer. J is TRBJ2-6 and V is TRBV5-1; D possibly corresponds to TRBD2 (6 bases). Specimen: CD4+ or CD8+ T cells sorted from blood, collected in a trial of the OX40 agonist ivuxolimab. CDR3 nucleotide sequence: TGCGCCAGCAGGAGCGGGTTTGGGGCCAACGTCCTGACTTTC. It codes for CASRSGFGANVLTF.